Below, 29 T cell receptor beta chains from the same sample are listed, as sequenced in a study of cytomegalovirus exposure and HLA in healthy donors. Amplification used 60 Vbeta primers and 13 Jbeta primers. Repertoires were generated with immunoSEQ multiplex PCR, while TCRdb's copy carries only in-frame clones and drops some. The sample yields 95,000 to 100,000 clones, around four fifths seen once. Sample: PBMCs. The receptors shown here come from a man aged 35 to 55 in good health and CMV-seronegative.

This clone was seen more than once but under ten times. The chain has TRBV30 and TRBJ2-6; tentative D call: TRBD1 (6 bases). V lost 2 bases and J lost 4, with 12 bases in between. Germline V gene data show CDR1 as GTSNPN and CDR2 as SVGIG (reference sequence). The CDR3 runs 15 residues. The CDR3 DNA is TGTGCCTGGAGTCCCCAGGGGAGAGGGGCCAACGTCCTGACTTTC. It codes for CAWSPQGRGANVLTF. Using reference TRBV30 and TRBJ2-6 for the parts outside the CDR3, the full variable domain is SQTIHQWPATLVQPVGSPLSLECTVEGTSNPNLYWYRQAAGRGLQLLFYSVGIGQISSEVPQNLSASRPQDRQFILSSKKLLLSDSGFYLCAWSPQGRGANVLTFGAGSRLTVL.

In its sample, this clone was seen once. The V gene is TRBV14, the J gene TRBJ2-7, with 9 bases identical to TRBD1. The V gene's germline CDR1 is SGHDN and CDR2 FVKESK. The ends lost 5 bases at V and 5 bases at J; junction bases unmatched: 7. CDR3 length: 14 amino acids. This chain's CDR3 is CASSIRDRVHEQYF. CDR3 DNA sequence: TGTGCCAGCAGCATCCGGGACAGGGTCCACGAGCAGTACTTC.

A word on this clone: Other DNA sequences from this sample encode an identical CDR3 as well. The rearrangement uses TRBV6-5 and TRBJ1-1, with 8 bases identical to TRBD1. V dropped 6 bases and J dropped 5; count of bases not matched to a gene: 11. Germline values: CDR1 MNHEY, CDR2 SVGAGI. The CDR3 is 15 residues long. As DNA, the CDR3 is TGTGCCAGCAGCCGACTCGACAGGGGCGGGACTGAAGCTTTCTTT. Translating it yields CASSRLDRGGTEAFF.

The rearrangement joins TRBV5-1 to TRBJ2-7, with TRBD1 identical over 12 bases. Germline V gene data show CDR1 as SGHRS and CDR2 as YFSETQ. Trimming cost V 4 bases and J 5 bases; bases outside gene matches: 4. This CDR3 spans 14 amino acids. The CDR3 sequence is CASSGGTGGNEQYF. CDR3 nucleotide sequence: TGCGCCAGCAGCGGGGGGACAGGGGGCAACGAGCAGTACTTC.

The chain uses TRBV27 and TRBJ2-2, with D possibly TRBD2 on 5 matching bases. Trimming cost V 8 bases and J 5 bases, with 9 bases left between them. The CDR3 contains 12 residues. CDR1 and CDR2 (germline): MNHEY, SMNVEV (reference sequence). The CDR3 sequence: CASRDVTGELFF. CDR3 DNA sequence: TGTGCCAGCCGGGATGTAACCGGGGAGCTGTTTTTT.

The chain employs TRBV2 and TRBJ2-6; TRBD1 agrees at 12 bases. The length of the CDR3 is 21 residues. The V gene's germline CDR1 is SNHLY and CDR2 FYNNEI. The trim removed 8 bases at V and 0 bases at J, leaving 17 bases unmatched. CDR3 region: CASHSGTGGRRKGSGANVLTF. CDR3 in DNA: TGTGCCAGCCATTCCGGGACAGGGGGCCGCCGGAAGGGCTCTGGGGCCAACGTCCTGACTTTC. The whole variable domain, filled in from reference TRBV2 and TRBJ2-6, reads EPEVTQTPSHQVTQMGQEVILRCVPISNHLYFYWYRQILGQKVEFLVSFYNNEISEKSEIFDDQFSVERPDGSNFTLKIRSTKLEDSAMYFCASHSGTGGRRKGSGANVLTFGAGSRLTVL.

The sample holds a few counts of this clone. The V gene is TRBV13, the J gene TRBJ1-2, with D hard to call. Germline V gives CDR1 PRHDT, CDR2 FYEKMQ (reference sequence). The V end lost 1 base, the J end lost 0 bases, and 9 bases lay between the germline ends. This CDR3 has 15 residues. The CDR3 DNA follows: TGTGCCAGCAGCTTAGCGGCGGAAACTAACTATGGCTACACCTTC. Translation gives CASSLAAETNYGYTF.

The chain has TRBV5-1 and TRBJ2-2, with D maybe TRBD1 (6 bases). This CDR3 is 14 amino acids long. Germline CDR1 is SGHRS and CDR2 is YFSETQ. Trimming shortened V by 9 bases and J by 4 bases, and 16 bases separated the two germline ends. DNA of the CDR3: TGCGCCACCACCGGGACACAGGGCACCGGGGAGCTGTTTTTT. Its translation: CATTGTQGTGELFF.

The chain employs TRBV10-3 and TRBJ2-7, with D hard to call. The CDR3 sequence is 12 residues long. Between the trimmed V and J ends, which lost 10 bases and 3 bases, there was a span of 13 bases. Germline CDR1 ENHRY, CDR2 SYGVKD. CDR3: CATRTENYEQYF. In DNA, the CDR3 is TGTGCCACCCGAACTGAGAACTACGAGCAGTACTTC.

V is TRBV6-5 and J is TRBJ2-5; TRBD2 might be the D (6 bases). Germline-derived CDR1 and CDR2 are MNHEY and SVGAGI. This CDR3 is built from 15 residues. The V end lost 2 bases, the J end lost 5 bases, and 15 bases lay between the germline ends. This CDR3 reads CASSYVVGGGETQYF. Written as DNA, the CDR3 is TGTGCCAGCAGTTACGTTGTGGGAGGAGGTGAGACCCAGTACTTC.

Notes on this clone: The junction departs from germline at one end; a sequencing error may be responsible. The chain carries TRBV7-9 and TRBJ2-3; 7 bases line up with TRBD1. Germline loops: CDR1 SEHNR, CDR2 FQNEAQ (reference sequence). This CDR3 has 16 amino acids. The CDR3, as DNA: TGTTCCAGCAGCTTAGGCCCAGGGGGAATGACAGATACGCAGTATTTT. It encodes CSSSLGPGGMTDTQYF.

This chain links TRBV28 with TRBJ1-6; D is unclear. The CDR3 is made up of 14 amino acids. Trimming removed 5 bases from V and 2 bases from J, with 7 bases in between. Germline values: CDR1 MDHEN, CDR2 SYDVKM. For the CDR3, the DNA is TGTGCCAGCAGTGAAACACCCTATAATTCACCCCTCCACTTT. Translated: CASSETPYNSPLHF.

This clone was seen once. The chain's CDR3 is CAISGTGGTNQPQHF. The DNA of the CDR3 is TGTGCCATCAGCGGGACAGGGGGGACTAATCAGCCCCAGCATTTT. This chain joins TRBV10-3 and TRBJ1-5; 11 nucleotides align to TRBD1. The germline CDR1 and CDR2 sequences are ENHRY and SYGVKD. With 6 bases clipped from V and 4 bases from J, the junction kept 5 bases outside the gene matches. The CDR3 is 15 residues long.

V and J are TRBV16 and TRBJ2-1; D unresolved. The V end was cut by 4 bases, the J end by 2 bases, with 6 bases between. The CDR3 totals 13 residues. Looked up from germline, CDR1 is KGHSY and CDR2 is FQNENV. CDR3: CASSPGTYNEQFF. CDR3 coding DNA: TGTGCCAGCAGCCCAGGAACCTACAATGAGCAGTTCTTC.

This clone occurred once. V and J are TRBV11-3 and TRBJ2-7; TRBD2 is a possible D gene (6 bases). The CDR3 consists of 13 residues. Germline V gene data show CDR1 as SGHNT and CDR2 as YENEEA. Trimming pared 9 bases from V and 3 bases from J, leaving 15 bases between. CDR3 protein: CASTLGGYYEQYF. The CDR3 DNA follows: TGTGCCAGTACCTTGGGAGGTTACTACGAGCAGTACTTC.

V gene TRBV5-1 combines with J gene TRBJ1-4; a weak D match, TRBD1 (5 bases). The germline V gene encodes CDR1 SGHRS and CDR2 YFSETQ. V dropped 2 bases and J dropped 3 bases, with 14 bases sitting between them. The length of the CDR3 is 16 residues. Written as DNA, the CDR3 is TGCGCCAGCAGCTTATCGGCAGGGCGACCTAATGAAAAACTGTTTTTT. Translation gives CASSLSAGRPNEKLFF.

V gene TRBV11-2 combines with J gene TRBJ1-3; D gene unclear. There are 16 residues in the CDR3. The V end was cut by 2 bases, the J end by 0 bases, with 11 bases between. The germline V gene encodes CDR1 SGHAT and CDR2 FQNNGV. The CDR3 protein is CASSLTSRSSGNTIYF. CDR3 DNA sequence: TGTGCCAGCAGCTTAACTTCCCGGAGCTCTGGAAACACCATATATTTT.

The genes are TRBV6-1 and TRBJ1-5; D unresolved. Per germline, CDR1 MNHNS and CDR2 SASEGT. The V and J ends lost 3 bases and 4 bases respectively, with 16 bases between them. This CDR3 is built from 16 residues. The CDR3 spells CASSDPVGGFNQPQHF. The CDR3 nucleotides are TGTGCCAGCAGTGACCCCGTTGGAGGGTTTAATCAGCCCCAGCATTTT.

This clone showed up just once. A junction end diverges from the germline sequence, so it may reflect a read error. This chain links TRBV7-9 with TRBJ1-5, with 7 nucleotides matching TRBD1. Germline V gene data show CDR1 as SEHNR and CDR2 as FQNEAQ (reference sequence). The CDR3 totals 13 residues. Written as DNA, the CDR3 is TGTTCCAGCAGCCTCACAGGGGATCAGCCCCAGCATTTT. Translating it yields CSSSLTGDQPQHF.

This rearrangement joins TRBV30 to TRBJ1-4, with D tentatively TRBD1 (6 bases). CDR3 length equals 14 residues. Germline values: CDR1 GTSNPN, CDR2 SVGIG (reference sequence). Deletions cut 0 bases from V and 8 bases from J, with 13 bases between. In nucleotides, the CDR3 is TGTGCCTGGAGTGTACCGGGGGGCCTGGAAAAACTGTTTTTT. Translating it yields CAWSVPGGLEKLFF.

The sample holds one count of this clone. This chain connects TRBV11-2 to TRBJ2-7, with TRBD2 matching 7 bases. CDR1 and CDR2 from the germline V gene are SGHAT and FQNNGV. V was clipped by 7 bases and J by 2 bases; unmatched bases: 8. The CDR3 has 14 amino acids. In nucleotides, the CDR3 is TGTGCCAGCACCCTTTGGGAGGGTCCCTACGAGCAGTACTTC. It is translated as CASTLWEGPYEQYF.

The rearrangement links TRBV2 to TRBJ2-5, with TRBD2 as a possible D gene (7 bases). The DNA end is more similar to TRBJ2-7, so the J call may be wrong. The CDR3 extends over 15 amino acids. Germline V lookup: CDR1 SNHLY, CDR2 FYNNEI. This CDR3 reads CASRTQGGGGYEQYF. DNA of the CDR3: TGTGCCAGCAGAACCCAGGGAGGGGGGGGCTACGAGCAGTACTTC.

The chain joins TRBV5-8 to TRBJ1-2; D gene uncertain. The CDR3 is 14 amino acids. CDR1 SGHTS and CDR2 YDEGEE come from the germline V gene. The ends were cut back, 6 bases at V and 2 bases at J, with 14 bases in the middle. CDR3 loop: CASNERSGNYGYTF. CDR3 bases: TGTGCCAGCAACGAGAGGAGCGGAAACTATGGCTACACCTTC.

The chain is built from TRBV7-2 and TRBJ2-1; the match to TRBD1 covers 7 bases. Looked up from germline, CDR1 is SGHTA and CDR2 is FQGNSA. This CDR3 has 14 amino acids. J lost 7 bases, V lost 1 base, and 4 bases had no gene match. CDR3 in amino acids: CASSLGQQGNEQFF. In DNA form, the CDR3 reads TGTGCCAGCAGCTTAGGGCAACAGGGGAATGAGCAGTTCTTC. Together with reference TRBV7-2 and TRBJ2-1, the CDR3 gives the full variable domain: GAGVSQSPSNKVTEKGKDVELRCDPISGHTALYWYRQSLGQGLEFLIYFQGNSAPDKSGLPSDRFSAERTGGSVSTLTIQRTQQEDSAVYLCASSLGQQGNEQFFGPGTRLTVL.

V and J are TRBV23-1 and TRBJ2-2, with 7 bases identical to TRBD1. TRBV23-1 counts as an open reading frame of uncertain function. This CDR3 has 15 amino acids. The trim removed 2 bases at V and 5 bases at J, leaving 5 bases unmatched. The CDR3 bases are TGCGCCAGCAGTCAACCAACAGGGGAAACCGGGGAGCTGTTTTTT. This codes for CASSQPTGETGELFF.

V usage is TRBV2 and J usage is TRBJ1-1; perhaps TRBD1 as D (6 bases). Trimming took 6 bases from V and 2 from J, leaving 10 bases between them. The CDR3 has 13 residues. Germline loops: CDR1 SNHLY, CDR2 FYNNEI. CDR3 DNA sequence: TGTGCCAGCAGCGACAGGCCAAACACTGAAGCTTTCTTT. Its protein is CASSDRPNTEAFF.

J is TRBJ1-5 and V is TRBV5-8; TRBD1 matches 8 bases. From germline, CDR1 is SGHTS and CDR2 YDEGEE. This CDR3 region has 15 residues. The junction had 4 bases not matched to a gene; V was cut back by 1 base and J by 4 bases. The CDR3 DNA reads as TGTGCCAGCAGCTTGTGGGGACAGGAAAATCAGCCCCAGCATTTT. It is translated as CASSLWGQENQPQHF.

The chain couples TRBV6-1 to TRBJ1-1, with a weak D call TRBD1 (6 bases). This CDR3 is built from 12 residues. The ends were cut back, 8 bases at V and 5 bases at J, with 12 bases in the middle. Germline lookup yields CDR1 MNHNS and CDR2 SASEGT. The CDR3 DNA reads TGTGCCAGCGAGGGGGGGCAGACTGAAGCTTTCTTT. It yields the protein CASEGGQTEAFF.

The chain recombines TRBV6-5 with TRBJ2-3; 8 nucleotides match TRBD2. Per germline, CDR1 MNHEY and CDR2 SVGAGI. The CDR3 covers 15 residues. The V gene end was trimmed by 2 bases and the J gene end by 4 bases; junction bases not matched to a gene: 5. The CDR3: CASSYDGSGADTQYF. CDR3 sequence (DNA): TGTGCCAGCAGTTACGACGGTAGCGGGGCAGATACGCAGTATTTT.